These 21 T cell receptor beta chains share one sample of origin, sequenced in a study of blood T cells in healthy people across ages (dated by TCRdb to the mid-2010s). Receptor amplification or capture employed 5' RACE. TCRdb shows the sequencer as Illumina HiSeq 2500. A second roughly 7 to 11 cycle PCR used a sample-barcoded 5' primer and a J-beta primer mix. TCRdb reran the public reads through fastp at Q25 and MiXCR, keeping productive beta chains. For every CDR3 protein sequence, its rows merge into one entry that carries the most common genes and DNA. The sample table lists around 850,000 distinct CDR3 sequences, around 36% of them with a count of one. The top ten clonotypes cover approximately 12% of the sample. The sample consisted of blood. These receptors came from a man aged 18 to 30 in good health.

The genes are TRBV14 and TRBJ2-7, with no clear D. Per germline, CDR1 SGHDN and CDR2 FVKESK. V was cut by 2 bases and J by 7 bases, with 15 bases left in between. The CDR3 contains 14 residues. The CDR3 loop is CASSQTNYNNEQYF. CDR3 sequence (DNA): TGTGCCAGCAGCCAAACAAACTACAACAATGAGCAGTACTTC.

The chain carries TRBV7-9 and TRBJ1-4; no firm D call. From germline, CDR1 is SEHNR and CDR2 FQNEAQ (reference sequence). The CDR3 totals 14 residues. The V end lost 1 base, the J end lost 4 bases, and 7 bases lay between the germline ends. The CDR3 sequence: CASSLVRDNEKLFF. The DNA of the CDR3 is TGTGCCAGCAGCTTAGTCAGAGATAATGAAAAACTGTTTTTT.

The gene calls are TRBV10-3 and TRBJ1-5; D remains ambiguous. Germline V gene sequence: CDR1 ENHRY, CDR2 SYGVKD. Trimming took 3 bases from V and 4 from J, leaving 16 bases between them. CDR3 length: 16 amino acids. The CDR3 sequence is CAISDVKGGENQPQHF. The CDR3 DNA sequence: TGTGCCATCAGTGATGTAAAGGGTGGCGAAAATCAGCCCCAGCATTTT.

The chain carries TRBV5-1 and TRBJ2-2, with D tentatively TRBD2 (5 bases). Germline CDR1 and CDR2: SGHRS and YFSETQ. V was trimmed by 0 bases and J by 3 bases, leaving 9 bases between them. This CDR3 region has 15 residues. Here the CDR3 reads CASSLADWDTGELFF. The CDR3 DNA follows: TGCGCCAGCAGCTTGGCGGACTGGGACACCGGGGAGCTGTTTTTT.

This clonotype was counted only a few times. Here the CDR3 reads CSARVPGQPYGYTF. The DNA for the CDR3 is TGCAGTGCTAGAGTCCCTGGTCAGCCTTATGGCTACACCTTC. This chain links TRBV20-1 with TRBJ1-2; no clear D gene. V lost 1 base, J lost 5 bases, and 14 bases lay in between. CDR1 DFQATT and CDR2 SNEGSKA come from the germline V gene (reference sequence). The CDR3 has 14 amino acids.

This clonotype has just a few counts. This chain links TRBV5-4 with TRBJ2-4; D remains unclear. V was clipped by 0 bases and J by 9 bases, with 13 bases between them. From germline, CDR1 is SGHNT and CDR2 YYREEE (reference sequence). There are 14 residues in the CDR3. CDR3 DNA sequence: TGTGCCAGCAGCTTGGAATCCGGACCTACCATTCAGTACTTC. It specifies CASSLESGPTIQYF. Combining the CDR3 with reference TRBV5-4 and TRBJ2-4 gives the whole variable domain ETGVTQSPTHLIKTRGQQVTLRCSSQSGHNTVSWYQQALGQGPQFIFQYYREEENGRGNFPPRFSGLQFPNYSSELNVNALELDDSALYLCASSLESGPTIQYFGAGTRLSVL.

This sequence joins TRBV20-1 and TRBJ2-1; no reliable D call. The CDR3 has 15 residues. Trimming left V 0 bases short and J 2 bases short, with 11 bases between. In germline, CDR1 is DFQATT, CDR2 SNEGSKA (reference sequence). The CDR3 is CSARDRVGAYNEQFF. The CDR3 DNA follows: TGCAGTGCTAGAGATCGGGTTGGGGCCTACAATGAGCAGTTCTTC.

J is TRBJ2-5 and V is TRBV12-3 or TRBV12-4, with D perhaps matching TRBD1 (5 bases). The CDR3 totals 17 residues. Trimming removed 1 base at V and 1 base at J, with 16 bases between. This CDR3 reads CASSLEGSGFVQETQYF. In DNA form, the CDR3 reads TGTGCCAGCAGTTTAGAGGGGTCAGGGTTCGTCCAAGAGACCCAGTACTTC.

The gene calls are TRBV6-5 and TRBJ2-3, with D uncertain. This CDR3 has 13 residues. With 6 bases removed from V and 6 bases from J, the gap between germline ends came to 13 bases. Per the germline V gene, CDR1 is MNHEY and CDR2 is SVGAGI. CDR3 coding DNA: TGTGCCAGCAGGACCGATCAAGGGGATACGCAGTATTTT. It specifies CASRTDQGDTQYF.

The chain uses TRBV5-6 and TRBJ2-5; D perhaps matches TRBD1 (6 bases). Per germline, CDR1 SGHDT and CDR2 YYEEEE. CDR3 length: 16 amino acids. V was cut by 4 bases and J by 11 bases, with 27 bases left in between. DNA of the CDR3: TGTGCCAGCAGCCCTCTGGACAGAGCGGTCAAAAATGAGCAGTACTTC. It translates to CASSPLDRAVKNEQYF.

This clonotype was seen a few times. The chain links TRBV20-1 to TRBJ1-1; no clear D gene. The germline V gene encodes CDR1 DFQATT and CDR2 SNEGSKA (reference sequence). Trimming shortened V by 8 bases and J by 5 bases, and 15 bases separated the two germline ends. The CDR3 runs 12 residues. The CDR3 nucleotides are TGCAGTAGCCGGCCCGGCGGGACTGAAGCTTTCTTT. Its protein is CSSRPGGTEAFF.

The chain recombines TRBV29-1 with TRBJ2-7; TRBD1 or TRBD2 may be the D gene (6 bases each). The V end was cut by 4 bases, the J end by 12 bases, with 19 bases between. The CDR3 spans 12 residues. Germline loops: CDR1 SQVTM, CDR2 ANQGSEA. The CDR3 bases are TGCAGCGTTGGGGGGGCGCTTAACAAACGGTACTTC. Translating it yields CSVGGALNKRYF.

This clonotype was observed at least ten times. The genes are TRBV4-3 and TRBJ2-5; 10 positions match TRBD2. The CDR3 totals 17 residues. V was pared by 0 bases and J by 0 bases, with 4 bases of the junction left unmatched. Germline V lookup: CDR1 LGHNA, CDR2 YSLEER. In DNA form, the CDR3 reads TGCGCCAGCAGCCAAGAACCTAGCGGGGGATACCAAGAGACCCAGTACTTC. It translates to CASSQEPSGGYQETQYF.

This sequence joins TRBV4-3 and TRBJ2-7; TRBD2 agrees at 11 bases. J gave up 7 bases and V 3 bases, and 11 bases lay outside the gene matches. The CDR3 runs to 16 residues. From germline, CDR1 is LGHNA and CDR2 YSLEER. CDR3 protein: CASSHLTSGGSNEQYF. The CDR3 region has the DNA TGCGCCAGCAGCCACCTTACTAGCGGGGGTAGCAATGAGCAGTACTTC.

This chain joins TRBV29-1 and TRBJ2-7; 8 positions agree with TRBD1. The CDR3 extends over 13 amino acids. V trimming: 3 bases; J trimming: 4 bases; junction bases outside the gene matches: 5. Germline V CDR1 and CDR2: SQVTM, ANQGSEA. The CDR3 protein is CSVEDDRGYEQYF. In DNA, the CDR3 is TGCAGCGTTGAGGACGACAGGGGTTACGAGCAGTACTTC.

CDR3 nucleotides: TGCAGTGCTGCCCGAACAGGGAAGGATGAGCAGTTCTTC. This encodes CSAARTGKDEQFF. This chain uses TRBV20-1 with TRBJ2-1; TRBD1 is a possible D gene (6 bases). Trimming pared 5 bases from V and 8 bases from J, leaving 16 bases between. The CDR3 contains 13 residues. The germline gives CDR1 DFQATT, CDR2 SNEGSKA (reference sequence).

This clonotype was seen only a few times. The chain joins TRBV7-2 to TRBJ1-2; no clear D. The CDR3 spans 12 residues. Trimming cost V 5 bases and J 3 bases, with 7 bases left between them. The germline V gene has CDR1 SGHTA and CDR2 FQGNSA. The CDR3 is CASSQTHYGYTF. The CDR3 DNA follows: TGTGCCAGCAGCCAAACCCACTATGGCTACACCTTC. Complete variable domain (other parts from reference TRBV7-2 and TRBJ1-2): GAGVSQSPSNKVTEKGKDVELRCDPISGHTALYWYRQSLGQGLEFLIYFQGNSAPDKSGLPSDRFSAERTGGSVSTLTIQRTQQEDSAVYLCASSQTHYGYTFGSGTRLTVV.

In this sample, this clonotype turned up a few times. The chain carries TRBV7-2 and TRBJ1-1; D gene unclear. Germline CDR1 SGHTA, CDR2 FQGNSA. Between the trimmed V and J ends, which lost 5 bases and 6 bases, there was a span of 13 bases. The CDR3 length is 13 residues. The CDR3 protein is CASSLPSVAEAFF. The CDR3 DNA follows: TGTGCCAGCAGCCTCCCGTCGGTTGCTGAAGCTTTCTTT.

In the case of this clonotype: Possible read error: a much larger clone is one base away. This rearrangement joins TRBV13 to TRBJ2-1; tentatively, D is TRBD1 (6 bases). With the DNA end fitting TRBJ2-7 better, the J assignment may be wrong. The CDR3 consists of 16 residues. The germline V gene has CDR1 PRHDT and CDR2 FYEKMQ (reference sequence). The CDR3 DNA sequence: TGTGCCAGCAGCGCGACGGATGGGGGCTCCTACAATGAGCAGTACTTC. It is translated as CASSATDGGSYNEQYF.

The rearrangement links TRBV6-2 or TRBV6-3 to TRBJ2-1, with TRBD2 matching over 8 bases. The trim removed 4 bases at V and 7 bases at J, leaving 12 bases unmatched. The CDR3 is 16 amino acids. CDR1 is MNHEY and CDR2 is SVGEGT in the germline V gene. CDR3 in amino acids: CASSSSGPRLGNEQFF. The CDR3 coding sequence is TGTGCCAGCAGTTCTAGCGGGCCACGCCTAGGGAATGAGCAGTTCTTC.

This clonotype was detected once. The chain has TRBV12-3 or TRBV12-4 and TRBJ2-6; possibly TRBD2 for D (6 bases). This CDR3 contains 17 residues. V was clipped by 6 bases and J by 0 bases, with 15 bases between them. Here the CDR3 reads CASSQGTSSSGANVLTF. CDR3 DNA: TGTGCCAGCAGCCAGGGCACTAGCAGCTCTGGGGCCAACGTCCTGACTTTC.